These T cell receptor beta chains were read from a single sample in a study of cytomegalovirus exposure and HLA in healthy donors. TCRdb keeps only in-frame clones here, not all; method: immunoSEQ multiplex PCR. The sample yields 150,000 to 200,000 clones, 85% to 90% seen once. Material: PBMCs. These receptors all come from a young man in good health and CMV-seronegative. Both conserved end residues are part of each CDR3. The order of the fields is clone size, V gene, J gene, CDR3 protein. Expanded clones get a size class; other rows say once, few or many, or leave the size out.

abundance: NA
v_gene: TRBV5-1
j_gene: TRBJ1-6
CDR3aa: CASRSSGQGISPLHF

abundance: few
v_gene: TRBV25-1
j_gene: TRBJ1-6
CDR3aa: CASSLDSPISTLHF

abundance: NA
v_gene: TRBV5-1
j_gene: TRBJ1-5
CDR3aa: CASSEQGADQPQHF

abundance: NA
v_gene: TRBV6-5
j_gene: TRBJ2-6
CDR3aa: CASSYRGTGANVLTF

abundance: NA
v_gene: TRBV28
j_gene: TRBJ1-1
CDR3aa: CASSEYRGGNTEAFF

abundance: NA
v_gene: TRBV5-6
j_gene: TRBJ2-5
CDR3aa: CASSFRGGLETQYF

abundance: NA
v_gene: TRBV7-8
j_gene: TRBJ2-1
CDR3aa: CASSLSTSGKVEQFF

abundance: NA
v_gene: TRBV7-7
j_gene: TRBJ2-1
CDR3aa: CASSFKVAGLSSDNEQFF

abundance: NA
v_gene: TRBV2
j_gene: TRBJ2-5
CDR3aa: CASSEGRTGRQETQYF

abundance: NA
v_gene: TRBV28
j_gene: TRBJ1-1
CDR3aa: CASSFPTGVTEAFF

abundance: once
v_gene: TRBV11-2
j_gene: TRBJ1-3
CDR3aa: CASSQDRGSGNTIYF

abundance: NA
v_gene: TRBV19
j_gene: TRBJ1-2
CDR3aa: CASSMAPGGYTF

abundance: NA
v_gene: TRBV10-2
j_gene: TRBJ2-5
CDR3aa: CASSDPPAGGVQETQYF

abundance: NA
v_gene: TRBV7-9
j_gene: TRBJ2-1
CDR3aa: CASSLQNEQFF

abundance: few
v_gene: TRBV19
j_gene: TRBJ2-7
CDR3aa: CASSLSGSAPYEQYF

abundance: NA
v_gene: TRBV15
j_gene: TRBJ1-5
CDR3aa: CATSGQGQGSNQPQHF

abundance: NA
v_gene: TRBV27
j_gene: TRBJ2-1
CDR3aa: CASSLSAGGDEQFF

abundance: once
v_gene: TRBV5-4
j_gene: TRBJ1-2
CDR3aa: CASSLSGGLSNYGYTF

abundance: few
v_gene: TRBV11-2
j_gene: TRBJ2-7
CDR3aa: CASSFWAGRAYEQYF

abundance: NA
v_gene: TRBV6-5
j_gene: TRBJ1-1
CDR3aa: CASSYDRVNTEAFF

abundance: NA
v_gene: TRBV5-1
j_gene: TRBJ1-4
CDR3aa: CASSQSPVATNEKLFF

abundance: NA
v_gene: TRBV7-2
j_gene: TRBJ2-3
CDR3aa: CASSLRPPGRRTDTQYF

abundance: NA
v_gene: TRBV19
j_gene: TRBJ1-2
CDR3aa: CASGEQGAIRGYTF

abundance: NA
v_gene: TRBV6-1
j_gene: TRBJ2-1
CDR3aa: CASSPKNEQFF

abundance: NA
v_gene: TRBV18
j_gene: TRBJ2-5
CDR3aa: CASSPVKDSQETQYF

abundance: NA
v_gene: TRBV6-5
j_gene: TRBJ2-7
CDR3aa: CASSYADNNAYEQYF

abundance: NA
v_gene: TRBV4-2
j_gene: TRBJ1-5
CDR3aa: CASSQIRASTGEFPHSNQPQHF

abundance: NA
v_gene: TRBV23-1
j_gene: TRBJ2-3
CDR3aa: CASSRRTPGGSQYF

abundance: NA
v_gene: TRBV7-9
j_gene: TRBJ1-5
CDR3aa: CASSLDRGNNQPQHF

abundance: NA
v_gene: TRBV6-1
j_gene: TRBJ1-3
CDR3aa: CASSEAYTGDSSGNTIYF

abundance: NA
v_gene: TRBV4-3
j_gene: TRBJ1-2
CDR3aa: CASSQDSGGYRGYTF

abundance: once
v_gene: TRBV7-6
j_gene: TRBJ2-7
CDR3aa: CASTRNPGRGDYEQYF

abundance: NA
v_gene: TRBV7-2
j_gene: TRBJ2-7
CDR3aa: CASSLERYSEQYF

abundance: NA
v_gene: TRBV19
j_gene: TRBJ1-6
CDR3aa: CASSGTGGNNSPLHF

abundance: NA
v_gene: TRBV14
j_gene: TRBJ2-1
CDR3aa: CASSQISSGSPNEQFF

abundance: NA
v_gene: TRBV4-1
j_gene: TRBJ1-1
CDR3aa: CASSLPSGALNTEAFF

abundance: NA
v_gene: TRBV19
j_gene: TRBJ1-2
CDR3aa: CASSIGRQGGYTF

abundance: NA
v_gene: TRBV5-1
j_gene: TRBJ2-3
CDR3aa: CASSPPGTSEYTDTQYF

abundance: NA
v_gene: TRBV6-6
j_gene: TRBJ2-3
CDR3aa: CASSTPSGRTDTQYF

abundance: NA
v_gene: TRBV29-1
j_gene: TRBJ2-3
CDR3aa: CSVEGEISTDTQYF

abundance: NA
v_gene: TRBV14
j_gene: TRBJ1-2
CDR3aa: CASSQGGSLYGYTF

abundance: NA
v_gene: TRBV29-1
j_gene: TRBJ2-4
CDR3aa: CSVQPGVNIQYF

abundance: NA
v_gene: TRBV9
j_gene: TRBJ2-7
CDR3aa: CASSVATGAYEQYF

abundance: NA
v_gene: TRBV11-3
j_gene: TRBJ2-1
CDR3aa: CASGREQGAYNEQFF

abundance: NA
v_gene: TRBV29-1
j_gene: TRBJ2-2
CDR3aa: CSVGAGSGTGELFF

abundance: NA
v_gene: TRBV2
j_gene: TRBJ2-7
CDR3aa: CASRGTSGIYEQYF

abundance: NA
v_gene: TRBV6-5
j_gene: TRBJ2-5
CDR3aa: CASSYLAGHQETQYF

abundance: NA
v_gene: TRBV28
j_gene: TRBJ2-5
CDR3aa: CASSLGGNKGTQYF

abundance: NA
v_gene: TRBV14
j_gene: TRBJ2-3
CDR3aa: CASSQVASQRSIPDTQYF

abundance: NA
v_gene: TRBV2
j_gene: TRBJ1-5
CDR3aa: CASTFRVSNQPQHF